The clone carrying this T cell receptor (beta chain) has a single count. Its specificity is not known. Distinct nucleotide sequences in the sample also encode this CDR3. V was clipped by 1 base and J by 4 bases, with 8 bases between them. This CDR3 spans 14 amino acids. Germline CDR1 LGHNA, CDR2 YSLEER. The repertoire was sequenced with immunoSEQ multiplex PCR; TCRdb's copy has only in-frame clones and lacks some. The sample records roughly 2.5 million clones, approximately 94% being singletons. The record originates from a study of shared clonotypes between healthy human individuals. Study-wide results and limits: An anticipated effect of sequencing depth on clonotype sharing among donors was recognized.

The V and J genes are TRBV4-3 and TRBJ1-5; D remains unclear. The sequence was collected from a man between 18 and 35 years old in good health. Sample: naive CD4+ T cells sorted from blood. Subset here: CD45RA+ positively selected. The CDR3 coding sequence is TGCGCCAGCAGCCAAGTCCCCTTTAATCAGCCCCAGCATTTT. The encoded protein is CASSQVPFNQPQHF.